Presented here are 24 T cell receptor beta chains from one specimen sequenced in a study of blood T cell repertoires in COVID-19. The assay was immunoSEQ multiplex PCR, and TCRdb's table has in-frame clones only and misses some. The sample lists around 82,000 clones, approximately 86% seen once, with 6.3% in the top ten. The material sequenced was peripheral blood. Receptors originate from a man aged 80 or over with COVID-19, enrolled during active disease.

The rearrangement links TRBV6-1 to TRBJ1-5; possible D gene TRBD1, 5 bases. V gave up 0 bases and J gave up 5 bases, with 8 bases separating them. There are 14 residues in the CDR3. Germline V gene data show CDR1 as MNHNS and CDR2 as SASEGT. CDR3 sequence (DNA): TGTGCCAGCAGTGAAGCGGGCAGGGATCAGCCCCAGCATTTT. Its protein product is CASSEAGRDQPQHF.

This clone was seen once. The genes are TRBV5-1 and TRBJ2-5, with 7 bases that match TRBD1. Trimming removed 0 bases from V and 4 bases from J; junction bases left unmatched: 6. The CDR3 spans 15 residues. Germline V gene data show CDR1 as SGHRS and CDR2 as YFSETQ. The CDR3 nucleotides are TGCGCCAGCAGCTTGGGACAGGGAGTGGTAGAGACCCAGTACTTC. It encodes CASSLGQGVVETQYF.

The chain combines TRBV2 with TRBJ1-6, with 8 bases lining up with TRBD1. V lost 3 bases, J lost 4 bases, and 2 bases stayed unmatched. Germline values: CDR1 SNHLY, CDR2 FYNNEI. This CDR3 spans 15 amino acids. CDR3 in amino acids: CASSERQGYNSPLHF. The CDR3 DNA sequence: TGTGCCAGCAGTGAGAGACAGGGGTATAATTCACCCCTCCACTTT.

This chain connects TRBV19 to TRBJ1-2, with D possibly TRBD1 on 6 matching bases. V lost 4 bases, J lost 0 bases, and 12 bases lay in between. Germline V gene data show CDR1 as LNHDA and CDR2 as SQIVND (reference sequence). There are 15 residues in the CDR3. CDR3 sequence: CASSSDRRANYGYTF. The CDR3 coding sequence is TGTGCCAGTAGTAGCGACAGGAGAGCTAACTATGGCTACACCTTC.

The V and J genes are TRBV7-2 and TRBJ1-2; 7 nucleotides match TRBD1. V lost 5 bases and J lost 7; bases outside the gene matches: 10. CDR3 length equals 14 residues. Looked up from germline, CDR1 is SGHTA and CDR2 is FQGNSA. The CDR3 spells CASSLNRGEIGYTF. The CDR3 DNA reads TGTGCCAGCAGCCTAAACAGGGGAGAGATTGGCTACACCTTC.

This clone was seen just once. The chain couples TRBV11-2 to TRBJ2-4; 8 nucleotides agree with TRBD1. J gave up 9 bases and V 3 bases, and 7 bases lay outside the gene matches. Germline V gene sequence: CDR1 SGHAT, CDR2 FQNNGV. The CDR3 length is 14 residues. CDR3 loop: CASSLDRVGGIQYF. The CDR3 DNA reads TGTGCCAGCAGCTTGGACAGGGTGGGAGGCATTCAGTACTTC.

This sequence joins TRBV7-8 and TRBJ2-3, with TRBD1 identical over 8 bases. The CDR3 runs to 15 residues. With 5 bases clipped from V and 1 base from J, the junction kept 5 bases outside the gene matches. The germline V gene encodes CDR1 SGHVS and CDR2 FQNEAQ. As DNA, the CDR3 is TGTGCCAGCAGCCCCACGGGACAGGGCACAGATACGCAGTATTTT. Protein: CASSPTGQGTDTQYF. Supplemented by reference TRBV7-8 and TRBJ2-3, the full variable domain reads GAGVSQSPRYKVAKRGQDVALRCDPISGHVSLFWYQQALGQGPEFLTYFQNEAQLDKSGLPSDRFFAERPEGSVSTLKIQRTQQEDSAVYLCASSPTGQGTDTQYFGPGTRLTVL.

This clone was seen a single time. The J gene is TRBJ2-2, the V gene TRBV2, with unresolved D. The CDR3 length is 14 residues. Germline CDR1 is SNHLY and CDR2 is FYNNEI. Between the trimmed V and J ends, which lost 2 bases and 3 bases, there was a span of 7 bases. Written as DNA, the CDR3 is TGTGCCAGCAGTGAAACACCATACACCGGGGAGCTGTTTTTT. It specifies CASSETPYTGELFF.

This chain connects TRBV18 to TRBJ2-7; D possibly corresponds to TRBD1 (6 bases). V dropped 6 bases and J dropped 2 bases, with 14 bases sitting between them. Looked up from germline, CDR1 is KGHSH and CDR2 is LQKENI. This CDR3 region has 14 residues. The CDR3 here is CASSQGTSTYEQYF. DNA of the CDR3: TGTGCCAGCTCCCAAGGGACATCCACCTACGAGCAGTACTTC.

This clone has a single count. The V call is TRBV7-8, the J call TRBJ2-7; 8 bases match TRBD1. The CDR3 spans 15 residues. CDR1 is SGHVS and CDR2 is FQNEAQ in the germline V gene. V shed 6 bases and J 0 bases; nucleotides not matched to a gene: 7. As DNA, the CDR3 is TGTGCCAGCAGGCCTGACAGGGGCCTCTCCTACGAGCAGTACTTC. It yields the protein CASRPDRGLSYEQYF.

J is TRBJ1-2 and V is TRBV6-5, with 7 bases aligning to TRBD1. Germline loops: CDR1 MNHEY, CDR2 SVGAGI. V gave up 6 bases and J gave up 2 bases; unmatched junction bases: 6. The CDR3 is made up of 14 amino acids. Here the CDR3 reads CASRKLQGNYGYTF. CDR3 nucleotide sequence: TGTGCCAGCAGGAAGTTACAGGGGAACTATGGCTACACCTTC.

The genes are TRBV18 and TRBJ2-1; D remains unclear. Germline V CDR1 and CDR2: KGHSH, LQKENI. Between the trimmed V and J ends, which lost 3 bases and 7 bases, there was a span of 7 bases. The CDR3 is 12 amino acids. The CDR3 DNA sequence: TGTGCCAGCTCACCTAGGCGGAATGAGCAGTTCTTC. It translates to CASSPRRNEQFF.

The rearrangement joins TRBV18 to TRBJ2-6; TRBD1 is a possible D gene (5 bases). Looked up from germline, CDR1 is KGHSH and CDR2 is LQKENI. This CDR3 has 17 amino acids. V was cut by 2 bases and J by 2 bases, with 13 bases left in between. This CDR3 is CASSPAAAGTGANVLTF. The CDR3, as DNA: TGTGCCAGCTCACCAGCCGCGGCAGGGACTGGGGCCAACGTCCTGACTTTC.

The chain employs TRBV18 and TRBJ2-7; TRBD1 is a possible D gene (6 bases). Per the germline V gene, CDR1 is KGHSH and CDR2 is LQKENI. The V and J ends lost 8 bases and 2 bases respectively, with 19 bases between them. This CDR3 spans 15 amino acids. CDR3 protein: CASPHDRRRAYEQYF. CDR3 in DNA: TGTGCCAGCCCACACGACAGGCGACGGGCCTACGAGCAGTACTTC.

This clone is labeled as large. V gene TRBV4-3 combines with J gene TRBJ1-2; 8 positions agree with TRBD1. V dropped 1 base and J dropped 3; count of bases not matched to a gene: 4. The germline gives CDR1 LGHNA, CDR2 YSLEER. The CDR3 spans 15 residues. Written as DNA, the CDR3 is TGCGCCAGCAGCCAAGTGCAGGGGGCGGACTATGGCTACACCTTC. This translates into CASSQVQGADYGYTF.

V is TRBV7-9 and J is TRBJ2-3, with a possible D match to TRBD1 (5 bases). The CDR3 runs 14 residues. CDR1 and CDR2 from the germline V gene are SEHNR and FQNEAQ (reference sequence). Trimming took 10 bases from V and 2 from J, leaving 16 bases between them. The CDR3 sequence: CATPDSDNTDTQYF. Here the CDR3 DNA reads TGTGCCACCCCCGACTCGGACAACACAGATACGCAGTATTTT.

The chain couples TRBV6-5 to TRBJ1-2, with 8 bases fitting TRBD1. Trimming took 8 bases from V and 4 from J; bases not matched to a gene: 9. The CDR3 totals 14 residues. CDR1 is MNHEY, CDR2 SVGAGI, per germline. CDR3 protein: CASGTGPSGYGYTF. CDR3 bases: TGTGCCAGCGGGACAGGTCCGAGTGGCTATGGCTACACCTTC.

This clone came up once. The chain uses TRBV12-3 or TRBV12-4 and TRBJ2-2; 8 nucleotides agree with TRBD1. The CDR3 is 13 amino acids. V trimming: 7 bases; J trimming: 2 bases; junction bases outside the gene matches: 0. The CDR3 sequence is CASTGGNTGELFF. CDR3 nucleotides: TGTGCCAGCACAGGGGGCAACACCGGGGAGCTGTTTTTT.

The chain recombines TRBV5-4 with TRBJ2-1; D is perhaps TRBD1 (5 bases). Germline V gene sequence: CDR1 SGHNT, CDR2 YYREEE (reference sequence). This CDR3 is built from 14 residues. Trimming removed 3 bases at V and 8 bases at J, with 15 bases between. In nucleotides, the CDR3 is TGTGCCAGCAGCTCAAGGGGTAGTTTGTATGAGCAGTTCTTC. This translates into CASSSRGSLYEQFF. Variable domain in full (rest from reference TRBV5-4 and TRBJ2-1): ETGVTQSPTHLIKTRGQQVTLRCSSQSGHNTVSWYQQALGQGPQFIFQYYREEENGRGNFPPRFSGLQFPNYSSELNVNALELDDSALYLCASSSRGSLYEQFFGPGTRLTVL.

V is TRBV7-2 and J is TRBJ2-2; the match to TRBD1 covers 11 bases. Unmatched junction bases numbered 15, after V lost 3 bases and J lost 6 bases. CDR1 SGHTA and CDR2 FQGNSA come from the germline V gene. The CDR3 is 19 amino acids. As DNA, the CDR3 is TGTGCCAGCAGCTTCTTACCAGGCCCGGGACAGGGGGTTTCCGGGGAGCTGTTTTTT. Its translation is CASSFLPGPGQGVSGELFF.

CDR3 in amino acids: CATSRARGGQGTGELFF. CDR3 nucleotide sequence: TGTGCCACCAGCAGAGCGAGGGGGGGGCAGGGCACCGGGGAGCTGTTTTTT. This rearrangement joins TRBV15 to TRBJ2-2; TRBD2 is a possible D gene (7 bases). The CDR3 consists of 17 residues. Germline CDR1 and CDR2: LNHNV and YYDKDF (reference sequence). Trimming took off 1 base at V and 4 bases at J, with 16 bases between the two ends.

The V and J genes are TRBV4-1 and TRBJ2-5; D is unclear. The CDR3 totals 15 residues. Trimming pared 0 bases from V and 1 base from J, leaving 9 bases between. Germline V gene data show CDR1 as MGHRA and CDR2 as YSYEKL. The CDR3 here is CASSQERLVQETQYF. The CDR3 coding sequence is TGCGCCAGCAGCCAAGAAAGATTAGTCCAAGAGACCCAGTACTTC.

The V and J genes are TRBV5-1 and TRBJ2-2, with a tentative D call TRBD2 (5 bases). Per germline, CDR1 SGHRS and CDR2 YFSETQ. The CDR3 has 15 residues. Trimming pared 0 bases from V and 7 bases from J, leaving 13 bases between. CDR3 region: CASSLAPGIGGELFF. DNA for the CDR3: TGCGCCAGCAGCTTGGCCCCGGGGATTGGCGGGGAGCTGTTTTTT.

V is TRBV19 and J is TRBJ1-4; possibly TRBD1 for D (6 bases). Between the trimmed V and J ends, which lost 4 bases and 4 bases, there was a span of 10 bases. The CDR3 runs to 14 residues. Germline V CDR1 and CDR2: LNHDA, SQIVND (reference sequence). The CDR3 protein is CASSTGASNEKLFF. In DNA form, the CDR3 reads TGTGCCAGTAGTACAGGGGCGAGTAATGAAAAACTGTTTTTT.